The T cell receptor (beta chain) under discussion was sequenced for a study of cytomegalovirus exposure and HLA in healthy donors. Assay used: immunoSEQ multiplex PCR; TCRdb lists only in-frame clones, some missing. The data contain 300,000 to 350,000 clones, approximately 86% of them seen just once; the ten biggest clones take up 0.9% to 1%. The receptor comes from a man under 40 in good health and CMV-seronegative. Sequencing used PBMCs.

The CDR3 nucleotides read TGTGCCAGCAGCTTACCATTTGGGGCTTCGAATGAAAAACTGTTTTTT. Amino acid sequence: CASSLPFGASNEKLFF. V and J are TRBV7-9 and TRBJ1-4, with D perhaps matching TRBD1 (5 bases). Per the germline V gene, CDR1 is SEHNR and CDR2 is FQNEAQ (reference sequence). V shed 2 bases and J shed 5 bases, with 15 bases lying between them. This CDR3 is built from 16 residues.